These T cell receptor beta chains were read from a single sample in a study of cytomegalovirus exposure and HLA in healthy donors. Some clones are missing from TCRdb's copy, which holds only in-frame ones; the method was immunoSEQ multiplex PCR. The sample includes 150,000 to 200,000 clones, 85% seen only once; the top ten take about 2.1%. Source material: PBMCs. The receptors here all came from a man between 18 and 29 years old in good health and CMV-seropositive. CDR3s include the opening cysteine and the closing phenylalanine or tryptophan. A D gene is named only where the DNA matches it firmly. Clone sizes are given selectively: once, few, many, or a class where the clone is expanded.

V	J	size	D	DNA	CDR3
TRBV5-1	TRBJ2-7	NA	TRBD1	TGCGCCAGCAGCCCGGGAGGGACAGGGGTTAACGAGCAGTACTTC	CASSPGGTGVNEQYF
TRBV7-2	TRBJ2-2	NA	TRBD1	TGTGCCAGCAGACGGACAGGGCCAAACACCGGGGAGCTGTTTTTT	CASRRTGPNTGELFF
TRBV7-6	TRBJ1-2	NA	NA	TGTGCCAGCAGCCTAGATACAGGGCTCAACTATGGCTACACCTTC	CASSLDTGLNYGYTF
TRBV5-1	TRBJ2-1	NA	TRBD2	TGCGCCAGCAGCTTGGTTAGCGGGGGGGATTCTGCCTACAATGAGCAGTTCTTC	CASSLVSGGDSAYNEQFF
TRBV9	TRBJ2-5	once	TRBD1	TGTGCCAGCAGCGTACAGGGGGCGGGAGAGACCCAGTACTTC	CASSVQGAGETQYF
TRBV27	TRBJ1-1	NA	NA	TGTGCCAGCAGTCCCGACCAGGGGACAACTGAAGCTTTCTTT	CASSPDQGTTEAFF
TRBV14	TRBJ2-2	NA	TRBD2	TGTGCCAGCAGCCACCTCGCGGGGGTTGGCACCGGGGAGCTGTTTTTT	CASSHLAGVGTGELFF
TRBV5-1	TRBJ2-3	NA	NA	TGCGCCAGCTATAGTAGGACCGGACTGACCAATACGCAGTATTTT	CASYSRTGLTNTQYF
TRBV7-8	TRBJ2-7	NA	TRBD2	TGTGCCAGCAGCCTACTACGGACTAGCAGCCTCTACGAGCAGTACTTC	CASSLLRTSSLYEQYF
TRBV11-1	TRBJ2-2	NA	NA	TGTGCCAGCAGCTTAGACAGTGCAGGGGAGCTGTTTTTT	CASSLDSAGELFF
TRBV15	TRBJ2-6	NA	NA	TGTGCCACCAGCAGAGATCAGGCTGGGGCCAACGGCCTGACTTTC	CATSRDQAGANGLTF
TRBV27	TRBJ2-2	once	NA	TGTGCCAGCAGTCCCCAGGGCACCGGGGAGCTGTTTTTT	CASSPQGTGELFF
TRBV7-8	TRBJ1-4	NA	NA	TGTGCCAGCAGCTTATTATGGCAGGGTGGTGAAAAACTGTTTTTT	CASSLLWQGGEKLFF
TRBV2	TRBJ2-6	NA	NA	TGTGCCAGCAGTGAAAGGAGCTCTGGGGCCAACGGCCTGACTTTC	CASSERSSGANGLTF
TRBV15	TRBJ1-3	few	NA	TGTGCCACCAGCACCGTATCCGGAAACACCATATATTTT	CATSTVSGNTIYF
TRBV13	TRBJ2-7	NA	TRBD2	TGTGCCAGCAGCCCGGACGGGACTACTTCCTACGAGCAGTACTTC	CASSPDGTTSYEQYF
TRBV5-4	TRBJ2-5	NA	TRBD2	TGTGCCAGCAGCTTGGGTAGCGGGGTACAAGAGACCCAGTACTTC	CASSLGSGVQETQYF
TRBV5-4	TRBJ2-7	NA	TRBD1	TGTGCCAGCAGCTTCGGGAGCGGGACAGGGAACCCCGGGGGCGAGCAGTACTTC	CASSFGSGTGNPGGEQYF
TRBV6-6	TRBJ2-5	NA	NA	TGTGCCAGCAGTTACTTCCAAGAGGCCCAGTACTTC	CASSYFQEAQYF
TRBV4-3	TRBJ1-6	NA	NA	TGCGCCAGCAGCCAAGATAGATCCAGGGTAGCTTCACCCCTCCACTTT	CASSQDRSRVASPLHF
TRBV11-3	TRBJ2-5	NA	NA	TGTGCCAGCAGCTTCGTGCAGGGAGGAGGCCAAGAGACCCAGTACTTC	CASSFVQGGGQETQYF
TRBV16	TRBJ2-7	NA	TRBD1	TGTGCCAGCAGCCCGGACAGGTCCTACGAGCAGTACTTC	CASSPDRSYEQYF
TRBV7-9	TRBJ1-5	once	NA	TGTGCCAGCAGCTTAGACATGATGGATCAGCCCCAGCATTTT	CASSLDMMDQPQHF
TRBV7-8	TRBJ1-5	NA	TRBD1	TGTGCCAGCAGCTTAGGGGGGACAGGGCATAGCAATCAGCCCCAGCATTTT	CASSLGGTGHSNQPQHF
TRBV29-1	TRBJ2-7	NA	NA	TGCAGCGTTGGGGGACTCGGAGGGGAGCAGTACTTC	CSVGGLGGEQYF
TRBV7-2	TRBJ2-7	NA	TRBD2	TGTGCCAGCAGCTTGTATAGCGGGGACTCTTACGAGCAGTACTTC	CASSLYSGDSYEQYF
TRBV6-1	TRBJ2-5	NA	TRBD1	TGTGCCAGCAGTGAAGCTGGAGGGACAGGGAGGGAGACCCAGTACTTC	CASSEAGGTGRETQYF
TRBV5-4	TRBJ1-1	few	TRBD1	TGTGCCAGCAGTTCCCCCCCAACAGGGGCGAGCACTGAAGCTTTCTTT	CASSSPPTGASTEAFF
TRBV19	TRBJ1-2	NA	NA	TGTGCCAGTAGCGCCATCGGCGGGGTGACGGGCTACACCTTC	CASSAIGGVTGYTF
TRBV6-5	TRBJ2-3	NA	TRBD2	TGTGCCAGCAGTCTCAGCGGGAGTCATGCAGATACGCAGTATTTT	CASSLSGSHADTQYF
TRBV14	TRBJ1-1	NA	NA	TGTGCCAGCAGTGCCCGAGGGAGGTTGAACACTGAAGCTTTCTTT	CASSARGRLNTEAFF
TRBV11-3	TRBJ1-6	NA	TRBD1	TGTGCCAGCAGCTTTACGGGACAGGGGGCTTCACCCCTCCACTTT	CASSFTGQGASPLHF
TRBV9	TRBJ1-4	NA	NA	TGTGCCAGCAGCGTGACAGGTGGTAATGAAAAACTGTTTTTT	CASSVTGGNEKLFF
TRBV7-6	TRBJ1-4	NA	TRBD1	TGTGCCAGCAGCTTTGGACAGGGGGCGCCTAATGAAAAACTGTTTTTT	CASSFGQGAPNEKLFF
TRBV2	TRBJ1-4	NA	NA	TGTGCCAGCAGCCTGCGGGGTTTTAATGAAAAACTGTTTTTT	CASSLRGFNEKLFF
TRBV7-2	TRBJ2-2	NA	NA	TGTGCCAGCAGCCCACAACTAGGCCAGAACACCGGGGAGCTGTTTTTT	CASSPQLGQNTGELFF
TRBV6-5	TRBJ1-1	NA	NA	TGTGCCAGCAGTTTCCAGGGCGACACTGAAGCTTTCTTT	CASSFQGDTEAFF
TRBV5-6	TRBJ1-4	NA	NA	TGTGCCAGCAGCTGGGGGGGGACGGATGAAAAACTGTTTTTT	CASSWGGTDEKLFF
TRBV5-1	TRBJ1-3	NA	TRBD1	TGCGCCAGCAGGGACAGGGGTGGCTCTGGAAACACCATATATTTT	CASRDRGGSGNTIYF
TRBV6-1	TRBJ1-2	NA	NA	TGTGCCAGCAGTGAAGCCTTCCCCGGTTTTGGCTACACCTTC	CASSEAFPGFGYTF
TRBV4-3	TRBJ2-1	NA	TRBD1	TGCGCCAGCAGCCTCCGGGACAGGGGGCCCTACAATGAGCAGTTCTTC	CASSLRDRGPYNEQFF
TRBV19	TRBJ1-4	NA	TRBD1	TGTGCCAGTAGTACAGGGGGCACTAATGAAAAACTGTTTTTT	CASSTGGTNEKLFF
TRBV6-5	TRBJ2-4	NA	NA	TGTGCCAGCAGTTACTCGGGGCTAGCCAAAAACATTCAGTACTTC	CASSYSGLAKNIQYF
TRBV6-1	TRBJ1-6	few	NA	TGTGCCAGCAGTAACGGCAGGGAGGGCTCACCCCTCCACTTT	CASSNGREGSPLHF
TRBV19	TRBJ2-3	NA	TRBD2	TGTGCCAGTAGCCCCTGGCGGGGGGGAAGCACAGATACGCAGTATTTT	CASSPWRGGSTDTQYF
TRBV10-3	TRBJ2-2	NA	NA	TGTGCCATCAGGGACACCACCGGGGAGCTGTTTTTT	CAIRDTTGELFF
TRBV7-2	TRBJ2-1	NA	TRBD1	TGTGCCAGCAGCCGACAGGGGTCGAATGGCAATGAGCAGTTCTTC	CASSRQGSNGNEQFF
TRBV5-5	TRBJ2-7	NA	TRBD2	TGTGCCAGCAGCGCGGGACTAGCGGGGAACTCCTACGAGCAGTACTTC	CASSAGLAGNSYEQYF
TRBV5-5	TRBJ1-2	NA	TRBD1	TGTGCCAGCAGCCCGGGACAGATCTATGGCTACACCTTC	CASSPGQIYGYTF
TRBV11-2	TRBJ1-2	NA	NA	TGTGCCAGCAGCTTAGTGGGCAGTTATGGCTACACCTTC	CASSLVGSYGYTF
TRBV7-9	TRBJ2-7	NA	NA	TGTGCCAGCAGCTTACCAGGCTACGAGCAGTACTTC	CASSLPGYEQYF